The clone carrying this T cell receptor beta chain occurred a few times. Its target is not known. This record belongs to a study of T-cell memory formation after mild COVID-19. Study-wide results and caveats: CD4+ contracting clones were mainly CM and EM; CD8+ ones, EMRA.

Sample barcodes and UMIs were carried by the TCR alpha and TCR beta cDNA libraries that 5'RACE generated with constant-segment primers. TCRdb processed the 5' RACE reads anew with MiXCR; each CDR3 protein has one entry. Of about 55,000 distinct CDR3 sequences in the sample, roughly a quarter were seen once. Germline trimming cut 2 bases from V and 2 bases from J; bases unmatched to any gene: 6. From germline, CDR1 is SGHRS and CDR2 YFSETQ. The CDR3 covers 15 residues. Source material: PBMCs or a T cell subset sorted from them (not recorded which). This sequence was found in a man aged 18 to 30 who had mild COVID-19 (a few samples of this study predate the infection). Cell type and time point are not known. The chain joins TRBV5-1 to TRBJ2-7; TRBD2 aligns across 8 bases. The CDR3 is CASSFFGGAAYEQYF. CDR3 sequence (DNA): TGCGCCAGCAGCTTCTTCGGGGGGGCTGCCTACGAGCAGTACTTC.